Following are 22 T cell receptor beta chains from one sample sequenced in a study of blood T cell repertoires in COVID-19. Sequencing was performed with immunoSEQ multiplex PCR; in TCRdb, only in-frame clones are kept and a portion is missing. The table includes under 45,000 clones, just under 85% detected once. Sequencing was carried out using peripheral blood. These receptor sequences come from a human donor in a cohort sampled during active COVID-19.

The V gene is TRBV6-5, the J gene TRBJ1-1; 7 bases align to TRBD1. Trimming took 7 bases from V and 7 from J; bases not matched to a gene: 9. This CDR3 comprises 13 residues. Germline V gene data show CDR1 as MNHEY and CDR2 as SVGAGI. The CDR3 nucleotides read TGTGCCAGCACCCCGGACAGGTCCCTTGAAGCTTTCTTT. This encodes CASTPDRSLEAFF.

The rearrangement links TRBV2 to TRBJ1-2; 9 positions agree with TRBD1. Germline loops: CDR1 SNHLY, CDR2 FYNNEI. The J segment lost 8 bases and the V segment lost 7 bases, leaving 5 bases of the junction unmatched. The CDR3 has 12 residues. The CDR3 nucleotides are TGTGCCAGCACCGGGACAGGGTACGGCTACACCTTC. It specifies CASTGTGYGYTF.

The chain uses TRBV19 and TRBJ2-1; D may be TRBD1 (6 bases). The CDR3 has 15 residues. Germline V gene lookup returns CDR1 LNHDA and CDR2 SQIVND (reference sequence). Trimming took off 5 bases at V and 2 bases at J, with 13 bases between the two ends. CDR3 sequence (DNA): TGTGCCAGTAGTTCACAGGGAATCACCTACAATGAGCAGTTCTTC. The encoded protein is CASSSQGITYNEQFF.

This sequence joins TRBV5-1 and TRBJ1-3, with 9 bases lining up with TRBD1. The CDR3 is 16 residues long. J was trimmed by 4 bases and V by 0 bases; bases with no gene match: 5. Per germline, CDR1 SGHRS and CDR2 YFSETQ. The DNA for the CDR3 is TGCGCCAGCAGCTTGGATCCCGGGACAGGGGGAAACACCATATATTTT. Translating it yields CASSLDPGTGGNTIYF.

The chain couples TRBV6-2 or TRBV6-3 to TRBJ1-2, with D perhaps matching TRBD1 (5 bases). The ends were cut back, 6 bases at V and 5 bases at J, with 13 bases in the middle. The germline V gene has CDR1 MNHEY and CDR2 SVGEGT. The CDR3 is 13 residues long. Here the CDR3 DNA reads TGTGCCAGCAGCATACAGGCATATTATGGCTACACCTTC. It encodes CASSIQAYYGYTF.

The CDR3 DNA reads as TGTGCCAGCAGCTTAGAAGGGACAGGCTACAATGAGCAGTTCTTC. Translated, it gives CASSLEGTGYNEQFF. The chain combines TRBV7-2 with TRBJ2-1; 8 bases are a match to TRBD1. The CDR3 is made up of 15 amino acids. Trimming removed 1 base from V and 3 bases from J; junction bases left unmatched: 2. Germline CDR1 and CDR2: SGHTA and FQGNSA.

The CDR3 sequence is CASSQEEGRLADTQYF. The CDR3 DNA is TGCGCCAGCAGCCAAGAGGAGGGTAGACTCGCAGATACGCAGTATTTT. J is TRBJ2-3 and V is TRBV4-3, with D possibly being TRBD2 (6 bases). Looked up from germline, CDR1 is LGHNA and CDR2 is YSLEER. Deletions cut 0 bases from V and 4 bases from J, with 14 bases between. CDR3 length equals 16 residues.

The V gene is TRBV5-6, the J gene TRBJ2-3; D is perhaps TRBD1 (6 bases). Germline CDR1 reads SGHDT; CDR2 reads YYEEEE. The CDR3 is 11 amino acids. Trimming removed 4 bases from V and 7 bases from J, with 7 bases in between. CDR3 sequence: CASSTGYTQYF. CDR3 DNA: TGTGCCAGCAGCACAGGGTATACGCAGTATTTT.

This chain connects TRBV21-1 to TRBJ2-1; TRBD1 is the table's D call and was not checked against the DNA. TRBV21-1 is described as a pseudogene. The CDR3 covers 18 residues. DNA for the CDR3: TGTGCCAGCAGCAATTCCCCCAGGGGCCGGCGCTCCTACAATGAGCAGTTCTTC. This codes for CASSNSPRGRRSYNEQFF.

The chain recombines TRBV7-3 with TRBJ1-6, with TRBD1 as a possible D gene (5 bases). This CDR3 has 14 residues. V gave up 3 bases and J gave up 6 bases, with 9 bases separating them. Germline CDR1 and CDR2: SGHTA and FQGTGA. This chain's CDR3 is CASSFGGGNSPLHF. The CDR3, as DNA: TGTGCCAGCAGCTTCGGGGGGGGTAATTCACCCCTCCACTTT.

The rearrangement links TRBV9 to TRBJ2-1, with TRBD1 matching over 7 bases. V trimming: 1 base; J trimming: 6 bases; junction bases outside the gene matches: 4. The germline gives CDR1 SGDLS, CDR2 YYNGEE. The CDR3 spans 14 residues. The CDR3 DNA reads TGTGCCAGCAGCGTATTGGCAGGGGGCAATGAGCAGTTCTTC. Protein sequence: CASSVLAGGNEQFF.

Only one count was recorded for this clone. The rearrangement uses TRBV9 and TRBJ2-3; D not certain. The germline gives CDR1 SGDLS, CDR2 YYNGEE. The CDR3 length is 13 residues. The V end was cut by 0 bases, the J end by 6 bases, with 8 bases between. CDR3 bases: TGTGCCAGCAGCGTAGTATATCAGGATACGCAGTATTTT. Amino acids: CASSVVYQDTQYF.

V usage is TRBV5-1 and J usage is TRBJ2-5; TRBD1 is a possible D gene (5 bases). Germline CDR1 and CDR2: SGHRS and YFSETQ. Between the trimmed V and J ends, which lost 2 bases and 5 bases, there was a span of 13 bases. The CDR3 runs 14 residues. The CDR3 DNA sequence: TGCGCCAGCAGCTTTTTGACAGTGGGGGAGACCCAGTACTTC. It specifies CASSFLTVGETQYF.

The chain combines TRBV10-3 with TRBJ1-2, with TRBD1 matching over 8 bases. CDR1 is ENHRY, CDR2 SYGVKD, per germline. The CDR3 consists of 14 residues. Trimming removed 8 bases from V and 3 bases from J; junction bases left unmatched: 8. The CDR3 is CAILKTGDHYGYTF. The DNA of the CDR3 is TGTGCCATCCTCAAGACAGGGGACCACTATGGCTACACCTTC.

The chain recombines TRBV19 with TRBJ1-2; D is perhaps TRBD1 (5 bases). The germline V and J ends were trimmed by 5 bases and 4 bases, with 11 bases remaining between them. The CDR3 sequence is 13 residues long. Germline lookup yields CDR1 LNHDA and CDR2 SQIVND (reference sequence). CDR3 region: CASSSRDRYGYTF. The CDR3 bases are TGTGCCAGTAGTTCGCGGGACCGCTATGGCTACACCTTC.

The chain recombines TRBV5-5 with TRBJ2-7; no clear D gene. This CDR3 is built from 13 residues. Germline V lookup: CDR1 SGHKS, CDR2 YYEKEE (reference sequence). V lost 4 bases and J lost 4, with 12 bases in between. The CDR3 bases are TGTGCCAGCAGCATAGAACAGAGATACGAGCAGTACTTC. It encodes CASSIEQRYEQYF.

This clone was picked up one time. The J gene is TRBJ2-5, the V gene TRBV3-1 (or the pseudogene TRBV3-2), with D uncertain. Germline V gives CDR1 LGHDT, CDR2 YNNKEL (reference sequence). This CDR3 has 13 amino acids. The V and J ends lost 2 bases and 4 bases respectively, with 8 bases between them. CDR3 DNA sequence: TGTGCCAGCAGCCAACTGCGTGGAGAGACCCAGTACTTC. Translating gives CASSQLRGETQYF.

This chain joins TRBV29-1 and TRBJ2-1, with D perhaps TRBD2 (5 bases). This CDR3 contains 15 residues. CDR1 and CDR2 from the germline V gene are SQVTM and ANQGSEA. V lost 5 bases and J lost 0, with 14 bases in between. The CDR3 sequence: CSVPGGSSSYNEQFF. CDR3 bases: TGCAGCGTTCCTGGCGGGTCCAGCTCCTACAATGAGCAGTTCTTC.

The V call is TRBV12-3 or TRBV12-4, the J call TRBJ2-7, with 8 nucleotides matching TRBD1. The J segment lost 2 bases and the V segment lost 8 bases, leaving 5 bases of the junction unmatched. The CDR3 has 13 amino acids. CDR3 nucleotides: TGTGCCAGCTCCGGGACAGGAACCTACGAGCAGTACTTC. The encoded protein is CASSGTGTYEQYF.

V gene TRBV6-1 combines with J gene TRBJ2-7; 8 bases line up with TRBD2. The V gene's germline CDR1 is MNHNS and CDR2 SASEGT. CDR3 length: 16 residues. The trim removed 4 bases at V and 2 bases at J, leaving 10 bases unmatched. This CDR3 reads CASSGLGGGHPYEQYF. The DNA of the CDR3 is TGTGCCAGCAGTGGGCTGGGCGGGGGGCACCCCTACGAGCAGTACTTC.

The rearrangement joins TRBV29-1 to TRBJ2-7, with 10 nucleotides matching TRBD1. The CDR3 contains 13 residues. Germline assignment: CDR1 SQVTM and CDR2 ANQGSEA. J gave up 5 bases and V 7 bases, and 8 bases lay outside the gene matches. CDR3 sequence: CSARQGAPDEQYF. In nucleotides, the CDR3 is TGCAGCGCCCGACAGGGGGCGCCGGACGAGCAGTACTTC.

V usage is TRBV25-1 and J usage is TRBJ1-1; 10 positions agree with TRBD1. The CDR3 loop spans 13 amino acids. CDR1 is MGHDK and CDR2 is SYGVNS in the germline V gene. Germline trimming cut 3 bases from V and 8 bases from J; bases unmatched to any gene: 3. The DNA of the CDR3 is TGTGCCAGCAGTGACCTGGGACAGGGGGAAGCTTTCTTT. It encodes CASSDLGQGEAFF.